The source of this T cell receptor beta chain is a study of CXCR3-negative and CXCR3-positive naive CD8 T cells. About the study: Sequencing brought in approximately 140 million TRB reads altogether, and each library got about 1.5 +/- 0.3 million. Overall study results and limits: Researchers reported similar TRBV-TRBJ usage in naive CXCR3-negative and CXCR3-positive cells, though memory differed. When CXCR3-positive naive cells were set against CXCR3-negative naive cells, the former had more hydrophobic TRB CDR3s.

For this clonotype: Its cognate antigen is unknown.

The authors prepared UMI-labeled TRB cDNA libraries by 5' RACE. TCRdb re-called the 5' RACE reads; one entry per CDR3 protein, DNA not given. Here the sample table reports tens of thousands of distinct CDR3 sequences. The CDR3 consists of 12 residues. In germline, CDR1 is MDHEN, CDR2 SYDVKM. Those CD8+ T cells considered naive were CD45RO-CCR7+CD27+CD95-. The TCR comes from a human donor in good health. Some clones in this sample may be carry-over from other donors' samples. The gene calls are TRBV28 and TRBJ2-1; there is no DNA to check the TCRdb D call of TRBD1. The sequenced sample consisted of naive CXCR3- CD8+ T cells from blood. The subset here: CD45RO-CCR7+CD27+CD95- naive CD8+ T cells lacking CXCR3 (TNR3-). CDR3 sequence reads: CASSYTGNEQFF.